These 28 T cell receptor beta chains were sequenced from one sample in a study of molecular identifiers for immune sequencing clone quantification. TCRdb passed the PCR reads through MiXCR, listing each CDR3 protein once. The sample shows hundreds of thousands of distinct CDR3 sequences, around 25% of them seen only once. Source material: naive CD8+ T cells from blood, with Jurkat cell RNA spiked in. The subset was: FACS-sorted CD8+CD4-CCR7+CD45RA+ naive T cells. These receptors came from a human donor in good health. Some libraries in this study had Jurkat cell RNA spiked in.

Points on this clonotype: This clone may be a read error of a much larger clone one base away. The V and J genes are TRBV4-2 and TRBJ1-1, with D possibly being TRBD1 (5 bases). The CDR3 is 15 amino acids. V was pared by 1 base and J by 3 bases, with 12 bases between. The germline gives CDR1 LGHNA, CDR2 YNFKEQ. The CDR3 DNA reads TGTGCCAGCAGCCAAGGTAAGGGGCTGTACACTGAAGCTTTCTTT. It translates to CASSQGKGLYTEAFF.

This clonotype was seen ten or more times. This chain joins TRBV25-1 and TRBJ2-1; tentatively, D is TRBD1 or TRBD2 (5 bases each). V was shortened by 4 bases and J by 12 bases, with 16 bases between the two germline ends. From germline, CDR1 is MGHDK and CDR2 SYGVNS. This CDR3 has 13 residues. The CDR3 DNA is TGTGCCAGCAGTGGCTGGGACGTAGGGCGGCAGTTCTTC. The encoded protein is CASSGWDVGRQFF.

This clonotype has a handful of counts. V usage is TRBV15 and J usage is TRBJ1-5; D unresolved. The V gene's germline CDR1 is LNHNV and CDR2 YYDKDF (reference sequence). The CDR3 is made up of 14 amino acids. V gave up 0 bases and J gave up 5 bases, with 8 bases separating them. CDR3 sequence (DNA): TGTGCCACCAGCAGAGATCGTAGTCATCAGCCCCAGCATTTT. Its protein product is CATSRDRSHQPQHF.

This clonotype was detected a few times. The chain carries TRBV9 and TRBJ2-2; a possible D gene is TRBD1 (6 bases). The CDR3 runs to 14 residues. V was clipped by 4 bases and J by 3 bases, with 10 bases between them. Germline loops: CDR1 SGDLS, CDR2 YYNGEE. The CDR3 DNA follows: TGTGCCAGCAGCACATACAGGGACACCGGGGAGCTGTTTTTT. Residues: CASSTYRDTGELFF.

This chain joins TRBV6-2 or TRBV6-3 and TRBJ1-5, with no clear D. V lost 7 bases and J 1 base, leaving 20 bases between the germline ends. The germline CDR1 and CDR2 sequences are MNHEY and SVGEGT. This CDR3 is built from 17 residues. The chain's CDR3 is CASNLGGPPGSNQPQHF. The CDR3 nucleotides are TGTGCCAGCAACCTAGGTGGACCCCCGGGGAGCAATCAGCCCCAGCATTTT.

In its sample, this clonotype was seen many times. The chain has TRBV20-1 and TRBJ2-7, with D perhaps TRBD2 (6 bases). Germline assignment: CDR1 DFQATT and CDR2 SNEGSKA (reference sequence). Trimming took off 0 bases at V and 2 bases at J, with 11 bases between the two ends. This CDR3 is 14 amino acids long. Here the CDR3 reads CSARDLRGTYEQYF. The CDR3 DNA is TGCAGTGCTAGAGACTTGCGGGGAACCTACGAGCAGTACTTC.

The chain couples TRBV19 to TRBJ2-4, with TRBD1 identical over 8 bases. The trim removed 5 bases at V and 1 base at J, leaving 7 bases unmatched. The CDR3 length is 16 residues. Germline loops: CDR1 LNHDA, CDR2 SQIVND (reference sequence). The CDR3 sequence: CASSPRDRLAKNIQYF. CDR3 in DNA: TGTGCCAGTAGTCCCCGGGACAGGCTTGCCAAAAACATTCAGTACTTC.

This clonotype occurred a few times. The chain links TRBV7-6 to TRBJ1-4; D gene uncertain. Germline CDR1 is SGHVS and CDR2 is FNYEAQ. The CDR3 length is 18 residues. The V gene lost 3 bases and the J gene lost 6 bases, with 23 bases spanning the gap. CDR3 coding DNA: TGTGCCAGCAGCTTTAGCTGGTATAGGGCAGCGGAGGATGAAAAACTGTTTTTT. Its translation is CASSFSWYRAAEDEKLFF.

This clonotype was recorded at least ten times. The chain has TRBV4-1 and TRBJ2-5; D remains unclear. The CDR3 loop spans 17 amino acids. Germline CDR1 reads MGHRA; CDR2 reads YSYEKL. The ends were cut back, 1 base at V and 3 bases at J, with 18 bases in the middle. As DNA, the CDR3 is TGCGCCAGCAGCCAAGTTGCGACCTCCGTTGTCAAAGAGACCCAGTACTTC. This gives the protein CASSQVATSVVKETQYF.

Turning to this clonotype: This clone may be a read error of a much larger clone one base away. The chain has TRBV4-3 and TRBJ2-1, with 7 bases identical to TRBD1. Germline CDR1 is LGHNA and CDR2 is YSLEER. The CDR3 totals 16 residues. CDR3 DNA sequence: TGCGCCAGCGGCCAGTACCGGGACAGTTCCTACAATGAGCAGTTCTTC. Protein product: CASGQYRDSSYNEQFF.

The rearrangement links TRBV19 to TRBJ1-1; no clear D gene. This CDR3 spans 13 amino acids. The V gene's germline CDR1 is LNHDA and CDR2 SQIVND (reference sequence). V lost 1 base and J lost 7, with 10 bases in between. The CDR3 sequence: CASSIGRGNEAFF. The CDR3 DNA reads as TGTGCCAGTAGTATAGGTCGGGGTAATGAAGCTTTCTTT.

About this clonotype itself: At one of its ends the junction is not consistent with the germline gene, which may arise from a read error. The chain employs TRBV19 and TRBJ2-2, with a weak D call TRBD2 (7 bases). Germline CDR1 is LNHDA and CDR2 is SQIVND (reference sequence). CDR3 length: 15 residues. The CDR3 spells CASSILSGGTGGLFF. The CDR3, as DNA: TGTGCCAGTAGTATTCTTTCGGGGGGCACCGGGGGGCTGTTTTTT. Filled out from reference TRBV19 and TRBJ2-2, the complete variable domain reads DGGITQSPKYLFRKEGQNVTLSCEQNLNHDAMYWYRQDPGQGLRLIYYSQIVNDFQKGDIAEGYSVSREKKESFPLTVTSAQKNPTAFYLCASSILSGGTGGLFFGEGSRLTVL.

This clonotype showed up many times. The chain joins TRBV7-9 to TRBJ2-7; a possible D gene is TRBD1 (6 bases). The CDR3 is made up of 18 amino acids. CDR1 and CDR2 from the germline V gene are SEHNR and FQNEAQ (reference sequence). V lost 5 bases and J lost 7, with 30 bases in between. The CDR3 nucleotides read TGTGCCAGCAGCAGCCCGCCGGGCGGAACAGGGTTGTCGCGAGAGCAGTACTTC. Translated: CASSSPPGGTGLSREQYF.

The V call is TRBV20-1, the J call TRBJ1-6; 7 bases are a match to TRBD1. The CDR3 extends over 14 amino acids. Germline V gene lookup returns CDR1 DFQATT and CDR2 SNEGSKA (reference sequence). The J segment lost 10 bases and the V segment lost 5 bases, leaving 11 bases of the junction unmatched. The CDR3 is CSARTGAIGSPLHF. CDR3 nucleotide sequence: TGCAGTGCTCGAACAGGGGCTATCGGGTCACCCCTCCACTTT.

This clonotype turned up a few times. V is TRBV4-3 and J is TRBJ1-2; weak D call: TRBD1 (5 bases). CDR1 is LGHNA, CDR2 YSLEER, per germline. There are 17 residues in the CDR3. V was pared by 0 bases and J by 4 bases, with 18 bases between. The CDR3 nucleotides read TGCGCCAGCAGCCAAGATATGGCAGGGTCCTACTTCTATGGCTACACCTTC. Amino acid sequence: CASSQDMAGSYFYGYTF.

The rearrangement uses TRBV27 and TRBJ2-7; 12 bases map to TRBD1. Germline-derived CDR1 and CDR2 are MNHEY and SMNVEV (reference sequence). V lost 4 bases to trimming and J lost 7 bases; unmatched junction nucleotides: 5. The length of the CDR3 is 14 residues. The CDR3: CASSWGQGAREQYF. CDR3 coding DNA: TGTGCCAGCAGTTGGGGACAGGGGGCGCGAGAGCAGTACTTC.

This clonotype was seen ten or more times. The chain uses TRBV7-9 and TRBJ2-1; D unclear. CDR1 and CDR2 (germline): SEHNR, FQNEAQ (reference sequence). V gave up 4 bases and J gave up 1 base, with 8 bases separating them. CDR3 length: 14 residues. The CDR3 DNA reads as TGTGCCAGCAGCTCGCCCTGGTCCTACAATGAGCAGTTCTTC. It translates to CASSSPWSYNEQFF.

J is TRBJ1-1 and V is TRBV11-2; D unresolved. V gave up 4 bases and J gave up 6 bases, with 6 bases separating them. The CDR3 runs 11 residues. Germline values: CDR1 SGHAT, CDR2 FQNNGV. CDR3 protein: CASSSQAEAFF. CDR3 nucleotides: TGTGCCAGCAGCTCCCAGGCTGAAGCTTTCTTT.

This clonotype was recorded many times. CDR3 nucleotide sequence: TGTGCCAGCAGTCCCGGACTAATACTTTCAGATACGCAGTATTTT. Translated, it gives CASSPGLILSDTQYF. The rearrangement joins TRBV6-5 to TRBJ2-3; maybe TRBD2 (6 bases). In germline, CDR1 is MNHEY, CDR2 SVGAGI. Trimming took 5 bases from V and 4 from J, leaving 16 bases between them. The CDR3 runs 15 residues.

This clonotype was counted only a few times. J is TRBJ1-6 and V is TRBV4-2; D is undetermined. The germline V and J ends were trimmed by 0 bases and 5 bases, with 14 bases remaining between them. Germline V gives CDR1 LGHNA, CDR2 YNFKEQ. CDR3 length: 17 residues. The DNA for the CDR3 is TGTGCCAGCAGCCAAGATCTGGCAGCGGACGATAATTCACCCCTCCACTTT. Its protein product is CASSQDLAADDNSPLHF.

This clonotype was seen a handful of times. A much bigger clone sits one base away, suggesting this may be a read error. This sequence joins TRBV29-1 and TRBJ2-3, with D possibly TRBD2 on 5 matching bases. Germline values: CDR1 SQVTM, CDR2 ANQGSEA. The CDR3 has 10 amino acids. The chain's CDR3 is CSIEGDTQYF. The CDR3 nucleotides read TGCAGCATTGAGGGAGATACGCAGTATTTT.

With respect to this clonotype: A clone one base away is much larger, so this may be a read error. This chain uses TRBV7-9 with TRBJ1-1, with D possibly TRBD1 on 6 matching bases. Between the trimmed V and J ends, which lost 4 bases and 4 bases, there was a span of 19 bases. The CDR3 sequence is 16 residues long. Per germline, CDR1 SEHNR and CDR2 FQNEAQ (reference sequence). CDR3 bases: TGTGCCAGCAGCTCCGGACAGACGGGCGTCGGCACTGAAGCTTTCTTT. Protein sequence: CASSSGQTGVGTEAFF.

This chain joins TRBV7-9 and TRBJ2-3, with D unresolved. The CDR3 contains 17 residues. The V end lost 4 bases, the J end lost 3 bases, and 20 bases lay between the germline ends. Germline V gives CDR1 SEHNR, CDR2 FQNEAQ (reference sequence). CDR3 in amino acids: CASSSLHGPMGTDTQYF. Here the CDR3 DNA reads TGTGCCAGCAGCTCTTTACACGGGCCCATGGGGACAGATACGCAGTATTTT.

CDR3 in amino acids: CASSHPLPPSAGGRTLEQYF. The CDR3 nucleotides are TGCGCCAGCAGCCACCCTTTACCCCCTAGTGCAGGCGGGAGGACCCTCGAGCAGTACTTC. The gene calls are TRBV4-3 and TRBJ2-7, with TRBD2 matching over 8 bases. CDR3 size: 20 residues. Trimming cost V 3 bases and J 6 bases; bases outside gene matches: 25. CDR1 LGHNA and CDR2 YSLEER come from the germline V gene.

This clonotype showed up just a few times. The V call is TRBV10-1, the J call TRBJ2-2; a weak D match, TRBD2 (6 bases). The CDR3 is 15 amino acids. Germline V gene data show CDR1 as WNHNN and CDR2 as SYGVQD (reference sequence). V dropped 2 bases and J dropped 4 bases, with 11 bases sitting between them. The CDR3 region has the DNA TGCGCCAGCAGTGAGAAAGAAGCGGGCACCGGGGAGCTGTTTTTT. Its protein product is CASSEKEAGTGELFF.

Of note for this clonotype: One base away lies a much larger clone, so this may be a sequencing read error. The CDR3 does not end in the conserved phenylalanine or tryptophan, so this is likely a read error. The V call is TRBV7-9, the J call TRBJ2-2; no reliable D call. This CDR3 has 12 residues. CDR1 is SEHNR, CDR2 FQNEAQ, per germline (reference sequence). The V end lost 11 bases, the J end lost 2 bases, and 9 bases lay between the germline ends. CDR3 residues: CAHPSNTGELFS. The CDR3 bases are TGTGCCCACCCCAGTAACACCGGGGAGCTGTTTTCT.

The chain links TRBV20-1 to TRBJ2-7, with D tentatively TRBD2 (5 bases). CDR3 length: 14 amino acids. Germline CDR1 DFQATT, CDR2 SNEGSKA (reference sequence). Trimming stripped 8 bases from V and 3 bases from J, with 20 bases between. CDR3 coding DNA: TGCAGTACGGAAGGGCTAGCAACAGTCTACGAGCAGTACTTC. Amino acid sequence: CSTEGLATVYEQYF.

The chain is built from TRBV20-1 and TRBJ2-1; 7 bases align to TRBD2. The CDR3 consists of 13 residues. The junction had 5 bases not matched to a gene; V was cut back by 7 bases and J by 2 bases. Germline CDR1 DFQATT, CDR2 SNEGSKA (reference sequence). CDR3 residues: CSVLAATYNEQFF. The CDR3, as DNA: TGCAGTGTCCTAGCGGCCACCTACAATGAGCAGTTCTTC.